Below are 5 T cell receptor beta chains sequenced from a single sample in a study of CD8+CD57+ T cells in acquired aplastic anemia. Genomic DNA acted as the template from which TCR beta VDJ combination and CDR3 sequence profiling were carried out. In TCRdb, the reads were re-called with MiXCR into one record per CDR3 protein. In the table there are roughly 180,000 distinct CDR3 sequences, 63% of which are singletons. Before being chosen for sequencing, patients had shown CD8+CD57+ cell expansion by flow cytometry. Sequencing used sorted CD4+, CD8+, or CD8+CD57+ T cells (not recorded which) from PBMCs. Every receptor here comes from a human donor with aplastic anemia.

This chain connects TRBV20-1 to TRBJ1-5, with TRBD1 as a possible D gene (6 bases). V was shortened by 0 bases and J by 2 bases, with 11 bases between the two germline ends. The CDR3 is 15 residues long. Germline V gives CDR1 DFQATT, CDR2 SNEGSKA (reference sequence). CDR3 region: CSARDGGAGNQPQHF. The CDR3 bases are TGCAGTGCTAGAGATGGGGGGGCAGGCAATCAGCCCCAGCATTTT.

There are many counts of this clonotype. Here the CDR3 reads CASSLAPRLAGGGNEQFF. In DNA form, the CDR3 reads TGTGCCAGCAGCTTAGCCCCCCGACTAGCGGGGGGAGGCAATGAGCAGTTCTTC. The chain combines TRBV7-8 with TRBJ2-1, with TRBD2 matching 13 bases. The CDR3 has 18 amino acids. Trimming removed 0 bases from V and 6 bases from J; junction bases left unmatched: 8. Germline CDR1 and CDR2: SGHVS and FQNEAQ. The entire variable domain, with the rest obtained from reference TRBV7-8 and TRBJ2-1, is as follows: GAGVSQSPRYKVAKRGQDVALRCDPISGHVSLFWYQQALGQGPEFLTYFQNEAQLDKSGLPSDRFFAERPEGSVSTLKIQRTQQEDSAVYLCASSLAPRLAGGGNEQFFGPGTRLTVL.

The chain recombines TRBV7-2 with TRBJ1-4; 8 positions agree with TRBD1. V lost 2 bases, J lost 2 bases, and 1 base stayed unmatched. Germline CDR1 reads SGHTA; CDR2 reads FQGNSA. This CDR3 is built from 15 residues. The CDR3 sequence is CASSLRTGTNEKLFF. Here the CDR3 DNA reads TGTGCCAGCAGCTTACGGACAGGGACTAATGAAAAACTGTTTTTT.

The chain recombines TRBV7-3 with TRBJ2-5; perhaps D is TRBD1 or TRBD2 (5 bases each). Germline V CDR1 and CDR2: SGHTA, FQGTGA. The CDR3 spans 15 residues. V was cut by 5 bases and J by 5 bases, with 18 bases left in between. This CDR3 reads CASSAREGWGETQYF. The CDR3 coding sequence is TGTGCCAGCAGCGCCCGCGAAGGTTGGGGGGAGACCCAGTACTTC.

The chain employs TRBV11-3 and TRBJ2-6; the match to TRBD1 covers 11 bases. V gave up 6 bases and J gave up 2 bases; unmatched junction bases: 3. Germline assignment: CDR1 SGHNT and CDR2 YENEEA. This CDR3 region has 16 residues. The CDR3 bases are TGTGCCAGCAGAACGGGACAGGGGGCTGGGGCCAACGTCCTGACTTTC. It is translated as CASRTGQGAGANVLTF. The full variable domain, rest sourced from reference TRBV11-3 and TRBJ2-6, is EAGVVQSPRYKIIEKKQPVAFWCNPISGHNTLYWYLQNLGQGPELLIRYENEEAVDDSQLPKDRFSAERLKGVDSTLKIQPAELGDSAVYLCASRTGQGAGANVLTFGAGSRLTVL.